These T cell receptor beta chains were read from a single sample in a study of metastatic and nonmetastatic thyroid tumors. Through MiXCR, TCRdb re-clonotyped the PCR reads. The sample records around 52,000 clones, under 30% being singletons. The sample taken for sequencing was blood. These receptors were collected from a female donor with papillary thyroid cancer or a benign thyroid nodule (not recorded which). Some clones in this sample may be carry-over from other donors' samples. Each CDR3 is given with its conserved first and last residue. The order of the fields is V gene, J gene, CDR3 protein.

>TRBV20-1|TRBJ1-5
CSARPLANVAAQPQHF
>TRBV20-1|TRBJ1-6
CSARDRTGSNSPLHF
>TRBV28|TRBJ2-7
CASSLNFGYEQYF
>TRBV4-3|TRBJ2-4
CASSSAFQGFAKNIQYF
>TRBV11-3|TRBJ2-3
CASSLGQGAADTQYF
>TRBV7-2|TRBJ2-5
CASSLGPRGIQETQYF
>TRBV5-1|TRBJ2-5
CASTGQNGQETQYF
>TRBV11-2|TRBJ2-1
CASSLEISGRHNEQFF
>TRBV12-3/TRBV12-4|TRBJ1-1
CASSFDRAKAFF
>TRBV19|TRBJ1-1
CASSPRTGAQVTEAFF
>TRBV5-6|TRBJ1-2
CASSSPREVYYGYTF
>TRBV28|TRBJ1-1
CASSPENMNTEAFF
>TRBV6-1|TRBJ1-2
CASSEVTGSGYTF
>TRBV25-1|TRBJ1-2
CASSVQVGGYTF
>TRBV3-1|TRBJ1-2
CASSHPARGESYTF
>TRBV19|TRBJ2-3
CASSIFTSTDTQYF
>TRBV10-2|TRBJ2-3
CALGGFGTDTQYF
>TRBV6-1|TRBJ2-3
CASSGTPEGTDTQYF
>TRBV6-1|TRBJ2-2
CASSRERLAANTGELFF
>TRBV6-1|TRBJ1-2
CASSETEAQISGAYTF
>TRBV12-3/TRBV12-4|TRBJ2-1
CASSSRASGLDEQFF
>TRBV7-8|TRBJ2-3
CASSTGQGNTDTQYF
>TRBV7-8|TRBJ2-7
CASSLASGAPGVSYEQYF
>TRBV5-1|TRBJ1-2
CASSQDTSYGYTF
>TRBV6-6|TRBJ2-2
CASSYSENTGELFF
>TRBV5-1|TRBJ2-2
CASSLNSQANTGELFF
>TRBV3-1|TRBJ2-1
CASSQTRGGLSNEQFF
>TRBV12-3/TRBV12-4|TRBJ1-2
CASSFGGTGGYGYTF
>TRBV10-2|TRBJ1-1
CASRQQVNTEAFF